This TCR beta chain derives from a study of early T cells in non-severe SARS-CoV-2 infection. Study-level information: RNA in bulk from unsorted whole blood was sequenced, and chains were unpaired.

The study's findings and limits: VDJdb-based annotation leaned toward anti-spike CD8 responses and missed private and CD4 specificities.

A few counts support this clonotype. No antigen is known for it. Germline CDR1 MNHEY, CDR2 SMNVEV (reference sequence). V was pared by 4 bases and J by 0 bases, with 7 bases between. The CDR3 length is 14 residues. Attached unique molecular identifiers marked individual cDNA molecules. TCRdb called the 5' RACE reads again in MiXCR, with one record for every CDR3 protein. The repertoire holds about 62,000 distinct CDR3 sequences, with roughly 8.8% as singletons. Sequenced: whole blood. The source is an adult who was a healthcare worker with PCR-confirmed SARS-CoV-2 infection or an uninfected control (not recorded which). The chain is built from TRBV27 and TRBJ2-1; D call uncertain. The CDR3, as DNA: TGTGCCAGCAGTTCATATAGCTCCTACAATGAGCAGTTCTTC. Translation gives CASSSYSSYNEQFF.